The 15 T cell receptor beta chains below all came from one sample that was sequenced in a study of T cell responses to AZD1222 COVID-19 vaccine. The method was immunoSEQ multiplex PCR; TCRdb's version includes in-frame clones alone and lacks a portion of them. The top ten clones hold around 4.4% of a sample with roughly 150,000 clones, less than 95% of them seen once. This specimen consisted of peripheral blood, obtained on day 0 of AZD1222 vaccination. These receptor sequences come from an adult in good health.

The chain joins TRBV28 to TRBJ1-5; no reliable D call. V dropped 6 bases and J dropped 4 bases, with 16 bases sitting between them. Germline V gene data show CDR1 as MDHEN and CDR2 as SYDVKM. The CDR3 loop spans 15 amino acids. CDR3 in DNA: TGTGCCAGCAGGTTAGTCGGGGTTTCGAATCAGCCCCAGCATTTT. It encodes CASRLVGVSNQPQHF.

V and J are TRBV7-3 and TRBJ2-2; no firm D call. V lost 5 bases, J lost 5 bases, and 9 bases lay in between. Germline-derived CDR1 and CDR2 are SGHTA and FQGTGA. The CDR3 totals 13 residues. The CDR3 region is CASSKAATGELFF. The CDR3 DNA sequence: TGTGCCAGCAGCAAAGCAGCTACCGGGGAGCTGTTTTTT.

The chain links TRBV18 to TRBJ2-7; D is undetermined. V dropped 4 bases and J dropped 5 bases, with 12 bases sitting between them. Germline V gene lookup returns CDR1 KGHSH and CDR2 LQKENI. This CDR3 comprises 13 residues. CDR3 sequence reads: CASSRVGIDEQYF. The CDR3 DNA follows: TGTGCCAGCTCACGAGTGGGAATTGACGAGCAGTACTTC.

The V and J genes are TRBV2 and TRBJ1-4; tentative D call: TRBD1 (6 bases). The CDR3 contains 15 residues. Trimming pared 1 base from V and 2 bases from J, leaving 8 bases between. CDR1 SNHLY and CDR2 FYNNEI come from the germline V gene. The CDR3 is CASSEGGATNEKLFF. In nucleotides, the CDR3 is TGTGCCAGCAGTGAAGGGGGGGCCACTAATGAAAAACTGTTTTTT.

V usage is TRBV27 and J usage is TRBJ1-6; no reliable D call. Trimming took off 3 bases at V and 4 bases at J, with 19 bases between the two ends. The CDR3 extends over 18 amino acids. The V gene's germline CDR1 is MNHEY and CDR2 SMNVEV (reference sequence). This CDR3 reads CASSLGGFTPGYNSPLHF. For the CDR3, the DNA is TGTGCCAGCAGTTTGGGCGGTTTCACTCCGGGGTATAATTCACCCCTCCACTTT.

The chain recombines TRBV6-5 with TRBJ1-5, with 7 bases lining up with TRBD1. The V and J ends lost 4 bases and 2 bases, in that order; junction bases with no gene match: 5. The CDR3 runs 15 residues. The V gene's germline CDR1 is MNHEY and CDR2 SVGAGI. The CDR3: CASSFLGQGNQPQHF. CDR3 nucleotides: TGTGCCAGCAGTTTTCTTGGACAGGGCAATCAGCCCCAGCATTTT.

The gene calls are TRBV19 and TRBJ2-7; the D gene is possibly TRBD1 (6 bases). This CDR3 comprises 13 residues. Germline lookup yields CDR1 LNHDA and CDR2 SQIVND (reference sequence). V was cut by 6 bases and J by 3 bases, with 12 bases left in between. The chain's CDR3 is CASSGQTYYEQYF. The CDR3 region has the DNA TGTGCCAGTAGCGGACAGACCTACTACGAGCAGTACTTC.

This chain uses TRBV2 with TRBJ2-5; 7 positions agree with TRBD2. This CDR3 is built from 16 residues. Germline V gene data show CDR1 as SNHLY and CDR2 as FYNNEI. After removal of 7 bases from V and 4 bases from J, the junction contained 15 bases not matched to a gene. The CDR3 DNA sequence: TGTGCCAGCAAGTATGGTAGCGGGCGAGTGGGAGAGACCCAGTACTTC. It specifies CASKYGSGRVGETQYF.

The V and J genes are TRBV19 and TRBJ2-4; 13 bases map to TRBD2. J lost 2 bases, V lost 4 bases, and 5 bases had no gene match. Per the germline V gene, CDR1 is LNHDA and CDR2 is SQIVND (reference sequence). The CDR3 is 17 amino acids. The CDR3 nucleotides are TGTGCCAGTAGTACCCCGGGACTAGCGGGGCCCAAAAACATTCAGTACTTC. Translation: CASSTPGLAGPKNIQYF.

The count of this clone is one. This chain uses TRBV3-1 (or the pseudogene TRBV3-2) with TRBJ2-7; perhaps TRBD2 as D (7 bases). The length of the CDR3 is 13 residues. The germline V gene encodes CDR1 LGHDT and CDR2 YNNKEL (reference sequence). V lost 4 bases and J 5 bases, leaving 12 bases between the germline ends. CDR3 coding DNA: TGTGCCAGCAGCCGAAGGGGGGGAGACGAGCAGTACTTC. Translating gives CASSRRGGDEQYF.

The chain links TRBV5-1 to TRBJ1-2; possibly TRBD1 for D (6 bases). The CDR3 is 14 residues long. Germline V gives CDR1 SGHRS, CDR2 YFSETQ. Trimming took 4 bases from V and 6 from J, leaving 16 bases between them. CDR3 residues: CASSEFLQGDGYTF. The CDR3 DNA is TGCGCCAGCAGCGAATTTTTACAGGGCGATGGCTACACCTTC.

V and J are TRBV19 and TRBJ2-2; D remains ambiguous. The CDR3 spans 16 residues. Deletions cut 6 bases from V and 3 bases from J, with 17 bases between. Germline CDR1 and CDR2: LNHDA and SQIVND (reference sequence). The CDR3 reads CASSRGSSGHTGELFF. CDR3 nucleotide sequence: TGTGCCAGTAGCCGTGGTAGTTCTGGTCACACCGGGGAGCTGTTTTTT.

This clone was observed a handful of times. V and J are TRBV27 and TRBJ2-6; no definite D call. The CDR3 sequence is 15 residues long. The ends were cut back, 7 bases at V and 4 bases at J, with 14 bases in the middle. In germline, CDR1 is MNHEY, CDR2 SMNVEV (reference sequence). This CDR3 reads CASMNSPSGANVLTF. The CDR3 DNA reads TGTGCCAGCATGAATTCTCCCTCAGGGGCCAACGTCCTGACTTTC.

The rearrangement joins TRBV20-1 to TRBJ1-5; no clear D. CDR3 size: 14 residues. The V end was cut by 3 bases, the J end by 0 bases, with 9 bases between. Germline values: CDR1 DFQATT, CDR2 SNEGSKA (reference sequence). DNA for the CDR3: TGCAGTGCTAGTCCCGGACGTAGCAATCAGCCCCAGCATTTT. It is translated as CSASPGRSNQPQHF.

The genes are TRBV15 and TRBJ2-5; tentatively, D is TRBD1 (5 bases). This CDR3 has 16 residues. Trimming left V 1 base short and J 4 bases short, with 16 bases between. The V gene's germline CDR1 is LNHNV and CDR2 YYDKDF (reference sequence). In DNA, the CDR3 is TGTGCCACCAGCAGAGTTAGTGGCGGTAGGGGAGAGACCCAGTACTTC. Translation: CATSRVSGGRGETQYF.